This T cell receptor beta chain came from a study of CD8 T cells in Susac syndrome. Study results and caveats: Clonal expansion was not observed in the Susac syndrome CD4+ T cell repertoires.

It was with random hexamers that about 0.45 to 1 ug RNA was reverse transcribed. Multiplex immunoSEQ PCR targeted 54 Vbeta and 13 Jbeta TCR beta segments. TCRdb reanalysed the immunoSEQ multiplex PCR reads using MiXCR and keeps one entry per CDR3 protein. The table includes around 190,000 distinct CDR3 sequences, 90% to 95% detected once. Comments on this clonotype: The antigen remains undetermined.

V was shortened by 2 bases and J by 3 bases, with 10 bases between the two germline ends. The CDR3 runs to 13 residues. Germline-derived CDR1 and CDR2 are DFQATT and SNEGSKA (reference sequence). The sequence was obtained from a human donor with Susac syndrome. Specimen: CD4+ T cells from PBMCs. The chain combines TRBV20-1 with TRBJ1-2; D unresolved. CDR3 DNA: TGCAGTGCTAGACCGAACTTTGACTATGGCTACACCTTC. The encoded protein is CSARPNFDYGYTF.